These 5 T cell receptor beta chains came from one sample sequenced in a study of blood T cell repertoires in COVID-19. Clones were read by immunoSEQ multiplex PCR, and TCRdb kept only the in-frame ones, dropping some. The profile shows some 140,000 clones, roughly four fifths of them singletons. Sequences were obtained from PBMCs or T cells enriched from blood (not recorded which). All receptors come from a man aged 30 to 45 who had recovered from COVID-19.

The chain recombines TRBV19 with TRBJ1-5, with 8 bases matching TRBD1. CDR3 length: 13 amino acids. J gave up 3 bases and V 9 bases, and 4 bases lay outside the gene matches. CDR1 and CDR2 from the germline V gene are LNHDA and SQIVND (reference sequence). The CDR3 spells CASRDRLNQPQHF. The CDR3 region has the DNA TGTGCCAGCCGGGACAGGCTCAATCAGCCCCAGCATTTT.

The chain employs TRBV6-2 or TRBV6-3 and TRBJ2-5; 14 bases are a match to TRBD2. Germline V gene lookup returns CDR1 MNHEY and CDR2 SVGEGT. V shed 6 bases, J shed 5 bases, and the junction held 8 bases outside the gene matches. The CDR3 is 16 amino acids. The CDR3 sequence is CASSPGLAGGGETQYF. The CDR3 nucleotides are TGTGCCAGCAGCCCTGGACTAGCGGGGGGCGGGGAGACCCAGTACTTC.

This clone showed up just once. The chain links TRBV6-5 to TRBJ1-4, with D perhaps TRBD1 (5 bases). The germline V gene encodes CDR1 MNHEY and CDR2 SVGAGI. This CDR3 comprises 14 residues. Trimming removed 0 bases from V and 14 bases from J, with 16 bases in between. The CDR3 DNA reads as TGTGCCAGCAGTTACTCGAACGCGGGGACTCCTCTGTTTTTT. It is translated as CASSYSNAGTPLFF.

V is TRBV7-2 and J is TRBJ1-5; 10 bases fit TRBD1. The CDR3 has 15 amino acids. V shed 3 bases and J 9 bases; nucleotides not matched to a gene: 8. CDR1 and CDR2 from the germline V gene are SGHTA and FQGNSA. Written as DNA, the CDR3 is TGTGCCAGCAGCTTGGGGACAGGGGAAAGGAGGCCCCAGCATTTT. It is translated as CASSLGTGERRPQHF.

CDR3 amino acids: CASSLVAGRGGQETQYF. The DNA for the CDR3 is TGTGCCAGCAGCTTGGTAGCGGGACGCGGGGGTCAAGAGACCCAGTACTTC. V is TRBV13 and J is TRBJ2-5, with TRBD2 matching 8 bases. Germline V CDR1 and CDR2: PRHDT, FYEKMQ (reference sequence). After removal of 3 bases from V and 2 bases from J, the junction contained 11 bases not matched to a gene. The CDR3 consists of 17 residues.